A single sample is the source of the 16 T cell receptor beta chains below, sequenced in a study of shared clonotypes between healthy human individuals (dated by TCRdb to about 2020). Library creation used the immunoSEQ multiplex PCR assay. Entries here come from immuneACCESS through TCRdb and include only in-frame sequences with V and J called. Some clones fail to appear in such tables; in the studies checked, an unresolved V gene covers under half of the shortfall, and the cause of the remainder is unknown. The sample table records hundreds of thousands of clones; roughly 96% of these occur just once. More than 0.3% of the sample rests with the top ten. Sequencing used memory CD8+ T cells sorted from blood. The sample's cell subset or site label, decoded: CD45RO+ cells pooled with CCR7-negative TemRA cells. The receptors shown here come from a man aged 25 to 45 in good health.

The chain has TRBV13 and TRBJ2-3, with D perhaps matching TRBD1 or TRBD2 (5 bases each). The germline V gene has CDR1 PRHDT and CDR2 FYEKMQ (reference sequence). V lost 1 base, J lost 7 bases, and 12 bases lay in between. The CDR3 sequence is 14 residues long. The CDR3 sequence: CASSLVRGANTQYF. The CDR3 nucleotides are TGTGCCAGCAGCTTAGTTCGAGGGGCGAATACGCAGTATTTT. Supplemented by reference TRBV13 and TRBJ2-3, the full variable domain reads AAGVIQSPRHLIKEKRETATLKCYPIPRHDTVYWYQQGPGQDPQFLISFYEKMQSDKGSIPDRFSAQQFSDYHSELNMSSLELGDSALYFCASSLVRGANTQYFGPGTRLTVL.

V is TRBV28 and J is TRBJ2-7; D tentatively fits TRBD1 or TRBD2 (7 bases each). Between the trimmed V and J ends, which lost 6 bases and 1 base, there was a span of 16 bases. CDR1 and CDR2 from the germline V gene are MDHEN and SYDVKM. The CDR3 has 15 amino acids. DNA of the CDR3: TGTGCCAGCAGCGCACCAGGGGGAGGGTCCTACGAGCAGTACTTC. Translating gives CASSAPGGGSYEQYF.

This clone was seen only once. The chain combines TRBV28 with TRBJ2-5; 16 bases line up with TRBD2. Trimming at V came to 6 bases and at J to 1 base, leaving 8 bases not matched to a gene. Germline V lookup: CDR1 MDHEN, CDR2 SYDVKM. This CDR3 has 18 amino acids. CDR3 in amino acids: CASSPVGTSGRGQETQYF. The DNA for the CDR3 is TGTGCCAGCAGCCCTGTTGGGACTAGCGGGAGGGGCCAAGAGACCCAGTACTTC.

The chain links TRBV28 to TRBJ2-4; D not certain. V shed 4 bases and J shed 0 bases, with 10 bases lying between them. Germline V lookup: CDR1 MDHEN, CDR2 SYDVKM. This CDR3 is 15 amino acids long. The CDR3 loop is CASSSATVAKNIQYF. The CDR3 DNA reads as TGTGCCAGCAGTTCAGCTACAGTAGCCAAAAACATTCAGTACTTC.

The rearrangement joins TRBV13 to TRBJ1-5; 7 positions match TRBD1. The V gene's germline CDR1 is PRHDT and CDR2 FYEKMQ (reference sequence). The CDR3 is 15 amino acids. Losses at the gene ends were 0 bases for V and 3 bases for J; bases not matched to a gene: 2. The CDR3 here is CASSLGTGLNQPQHF. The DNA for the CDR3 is TGTGCCAGCAGCTTAGGGACAGGGCTCAATCAGCCCCAGCATTTT.

The chain's CDR3 is CASSAWTGTGTGELFF. The CDR3 bases are TGTGCCAGCAGTGCCTGGACAGGGACGGGAACCGGGGAGCTGTTTTTT. The V and J genes are TRBV27 and TRBJ2-2; 8 bases line up with TRBD1. Per the germline V gene, CDR1 is MNHEY and CDR2 is SMNVEV (reference sequence). This CDR3 has 16 residues. Trimming cost V 5 bases and J 5 bases; bases outside gene matches: 10.

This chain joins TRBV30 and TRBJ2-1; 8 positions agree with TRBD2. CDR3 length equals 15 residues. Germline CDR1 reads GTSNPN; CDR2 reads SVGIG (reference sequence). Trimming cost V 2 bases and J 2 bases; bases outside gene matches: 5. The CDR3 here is CAWSRNSGAYNEQFF. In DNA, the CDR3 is TGTGCCTGGAGTCGAAATAGCGGGGCCTACAATGAGCAGTTCTTC.

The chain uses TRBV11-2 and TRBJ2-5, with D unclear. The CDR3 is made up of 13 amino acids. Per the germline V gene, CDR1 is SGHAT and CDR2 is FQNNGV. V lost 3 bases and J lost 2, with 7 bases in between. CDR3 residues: CASSLTDQETQYF. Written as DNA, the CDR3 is TGTGCCAGCAGCTTGACGGATCAAGAGACCCAGTACTTC.

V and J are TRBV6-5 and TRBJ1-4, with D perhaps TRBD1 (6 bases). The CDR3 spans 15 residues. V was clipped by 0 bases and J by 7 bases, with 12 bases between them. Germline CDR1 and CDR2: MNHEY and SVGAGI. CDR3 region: CASSYSRGAGEKLFF. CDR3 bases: TGTGCCAGCAGTTACTCGAGGGGGGCGGGTGAAAAACTGTTTTTT.

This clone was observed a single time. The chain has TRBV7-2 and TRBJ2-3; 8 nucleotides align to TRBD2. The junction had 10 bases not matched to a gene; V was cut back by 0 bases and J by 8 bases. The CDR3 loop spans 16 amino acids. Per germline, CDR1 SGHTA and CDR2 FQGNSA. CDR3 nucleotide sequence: TGTGCCAGCAGCTTAGCTTCGTCTAGCGGGTGGGGTACGCAGTATTTT. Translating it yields CASSLASSSGWGTQYF. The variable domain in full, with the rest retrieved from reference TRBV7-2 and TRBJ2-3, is GAGVSQSPSNKVTEKGKDVELRCDPISGHTALYWYRQSLGQGLEFLIYFQGNSAPDKSGLPSDRFSAERTGGSVSTLTIQRTQQEDSAVYLCASSLASSSGWGTQYFGPGTRLTVL.

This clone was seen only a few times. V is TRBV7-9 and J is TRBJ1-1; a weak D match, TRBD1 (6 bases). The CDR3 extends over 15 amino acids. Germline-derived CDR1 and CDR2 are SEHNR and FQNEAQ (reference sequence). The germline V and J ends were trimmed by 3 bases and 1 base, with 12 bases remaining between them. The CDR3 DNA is TGTGCCAGCAGCTTCATGGGGACACCGAACACTGAAGCTTTCTTT. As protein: CASSFMGTPNTEAFF.

The CDR3 nucleotides are TGCACCAGCAGCCAGGAAGCGGGAGATTGCCACGAGCAGTACTTC. Residues: CTSSQEAGDCHEQYF. The chain recombines TRBV1 with TRBJ2-7; no check of the table's D call, TRBD2, against the DNA was made. TRBV1 is a listed pseudogene. This CDR3 is 15 amino acids long.

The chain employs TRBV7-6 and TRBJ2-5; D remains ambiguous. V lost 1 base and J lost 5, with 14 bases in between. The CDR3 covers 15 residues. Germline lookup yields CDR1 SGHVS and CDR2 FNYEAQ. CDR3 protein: CASSLVFLGDETQYF. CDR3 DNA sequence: TGTGCCAGCAGCTTAGTTTTTCTAGGCGACGAGACCCAGTACTTC.

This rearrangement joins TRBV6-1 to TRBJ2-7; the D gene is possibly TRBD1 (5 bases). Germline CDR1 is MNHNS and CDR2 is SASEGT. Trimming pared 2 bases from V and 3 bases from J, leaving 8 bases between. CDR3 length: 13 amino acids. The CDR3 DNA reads TGTGCCAGCAGTGAATATAGGGGCTACGAGCAGTACTTC. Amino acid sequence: CASSEYRGYEQYF.

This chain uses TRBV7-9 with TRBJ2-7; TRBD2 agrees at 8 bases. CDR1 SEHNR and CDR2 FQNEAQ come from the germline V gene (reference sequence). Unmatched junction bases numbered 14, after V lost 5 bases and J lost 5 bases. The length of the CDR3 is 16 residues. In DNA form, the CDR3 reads TGTGCCAGCAGCCGACTAAGCGGGAGAAGATCCCACGAGCAGTACTTC. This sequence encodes CASSRLSGRRSHEQYF.

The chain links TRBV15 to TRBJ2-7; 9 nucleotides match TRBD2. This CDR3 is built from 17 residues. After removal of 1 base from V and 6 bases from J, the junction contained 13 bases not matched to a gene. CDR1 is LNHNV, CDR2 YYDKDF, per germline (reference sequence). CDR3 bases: TGTGCCACCAGCAGAGGTTCCGCCGGGACTAGCATAGGCGAGCAGTACTTC. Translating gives CATSRGSAGTSIGEQYF. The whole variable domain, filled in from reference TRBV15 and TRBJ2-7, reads DAMVIQNPRYQVTQFGKPVTLSCSQTLNHNVMYWYQQKSSQAPKLLFHYYDKDFNNEADTPDNFQSRRPNTSFCFLDIRSPGLGDTAMYLCATSRGSAGTSIGEQYFGPGTRLTVT.